This TCR beta chain was captured by sequencing in a study of cytomegalovirus exposure and HLA in healthy donors. Study-wide points: Differences between HLA loci emerged in a later analysis of TCR association rates, with DRB1 most and HLA-C fewest. There were several of the most significant clusters that appeared linked to common viral pathogens in a later analysis.

As regards this clone: Its specificity is not known.

Germline CDR1 and CDR2: SGHNT and YYREEE (reference sequence). The V gene lost 0 bases and the J gene lost 5 bases, with 11 bases spanning the gap. The CDR3 covers 15 residues. Primers for the PCR totalled 60 Vbeta and 13 Jbeta. This table comes from immunoSEQ multiplex PCR, and its TCRdb copy is limited to in-frame clones, with some not included. This sample has around 100,000 clones; around three quarters occur once, and the top ten carry around 6.7%. This sequence originates from a man younger than 45 in good health and CMV-seronegative. V usage is TRBV5-4 and J usage is TRBJ1-4; tentative D call: TRBD1 (5 bases). What was sequenced was PBMCs. The CDR3 loop is CASSLARGENEKLFF. CDR3 in DNA: TGTGCCAGCAGCTTGGCGCGGGGGGAGAATGAAAAACTGTTTTTT. Using reference TRBV5-4 and TRBJ1-4 for the parts outside the CDR3, the full variable domain is ETGVTQSPTHLIKTRGQQVTLRCSSQSGHNTVSWYQQALGQGPQFIFQYYREEENGRGNFPPRFSGLQFPNYSSELNVNALELDDSALYLCASSLARGENEKLFFGSGTQLSVL.